A selection of T cell receptor beta chains follows, all from one sample in a study of cytomegalovirus exposure and HLA in healthy donors. Libraries were prepared by immunoSEQ multiplex PCR; TCRdb keeps only in-frame clonotypes and omits some of them. Here the sample spans 69,000 or so clones, 74% being singletons. Sequences were obtained from PBMCs. The source is a woman in her sixties in good health and CMV-seropositive. Both conserved end residues are part of each CDR3. The D gene is left open where the match is weak. Not all rows give a size; the values are once, few, many and, for expanded clones, a class.

abundance	v_gene	j_gene	d_gene	CDR3aa	CDR3nt
NA	TRBV6-5	TRBJ2-1	NA	CASGLPNGEQFF	TGTGCCAGTGGACTCCCGAACGGTGAGCAGTTCTTC
once	TRBV30	TRBJ1-6	TRBD1	CAWRQGDNSPLHF	TGTGCCTGGCGACAGGGGGACAATTCACCCCTCCACTTT
NA	TRBV12-5	TRBJ1-5	NA	CASGTQASVTQPQHF	TGTGCTAGTGGCACCCAGGCGTCCGTAACTCAGCCCCAGCATTTT
NA	TRBV11-2	TRBJ1-1	TRBD1	CASRPLTGGLPEAFF	TGTGCCAGCAGGCCGCTGACAGGGGGTCTTCCTGAAGCTTTCTTT
NA	TRBV6-1	TRBJ2-7	NA	CAGAYRSSYEQYF	TGTGCCGGCGCTTACCGGAGCTCCTACGAGCAGTACTTC
NA	TRBV6-5	TRBJ1-5	NA	CASSRGGVSNQPQHF	TGTGCCAGCAGTCGAGGAGGGGTGAGCAATCAGCCCCAGCATTTT
NA	TRBV6-5	TRBJ1-4	NA	CASSQRGGTNEKLFF	TGTGCCAGCAGCCAGAGGGGGGGCACTAATGAAAAACTGTTTTTT
few	TRBV18	TRBJ2-6	TRBD2	CASSPTGTSSAGANVLTF	TGTGCCAGCTCACCAACCGGGACTAGTAGTGCTGGGGCCAACGTCCTGACTTTC
NA	TRBV18	TRBJ1-4	NA	CASSPRGSATNEKLFF	TGTGCCAGCTCACCGAGGGGGTCGGCAACTAATGAAAAACTGTTTTTT
NA	TRBV5-1	TRBJ2-7	NA	CASSSGQINYEQYF	TGCGCCAGCAGCTCCGGACAGATAAACTACGAGCAGTACTTC
NA	TRBV19	TRBJ1-1	NA	CASRTNTEAFF	TGTGCCAGTCGGACAAACACTGAAGCTTTCTTT
NA	TRBV30	TRBJ2-2	TRBD1	CAEGQGANTGELFF	TGTGCCGAGGGGCAGGGGGCGAACACCGGGGAGCTGTTTTTT
NA	TRBV20-1	TRBJ1-4	NA	CSARVAEKLFF	TGCAGTGCTAGAGTGGCTGAAAAACTGTTTTTT
NA	TRBV5-1	TRBJ2-5	TRBD1	CASSPTPGQHQETQYF	TGCGCCAGCAGCCCGACACCGGGACAGCACCAAGAGACCCAGTACTTC
few	TRBV11-2	TRBJ1-1	NA	CASSFQGRAEAFF	TGTGCCAGCAGCTTCCAGGGGCGGGCTGAAGCTTTCTTT
NA	TRBV10-3	TRBJ2-7	TRBD2	CAISEPTSGRSYEQYF	TGTGCCATCAGTGAACCTACTAGCGGGAGGTCTTACGAGCAGTACTTC
few	TRBV5-4	TRBJ2-1	TRBD2	CASSLGLAVTYNEQFF	TGTGCCAGCAGCTTGGGACTAGCTGTAACCTACAATGAGCAGTTCTTC
once	TRBV5-1	TRBJ2-3	TRBD2	CASSDSGAGGLGDTQYF	TGCGCCAGCAGCGACTCGGGAGCGGGGGGGCTAGGAGATACGCAGTATTTT
NA	TRBV6-1	TRBJ1-6	TRBD1	CASRGQGGNSPLHF	TGTGCCAGCAGGGGACAGGGTGGTAATTCACCCCTCCACTTT
NA	TRBV10-1	TRBJ1-2	NA	CASSRDTNYGYTF	TGCGCCAGCAGTCGGGACACCAACTATGGCTACACCTTC
NA	TRBV6-5	TRBJ1-2	TRBD1	CASSPEQGGYGYTF	TGTGCCAGCAGCCCTGAACAGGGGGGTTATGGCTACACCTTC
NA	TRBV6-1	TRBJ1-1	NA	CASSRTLNTEAFF	TGTGCCAGCAGTCGGACTTTGAACACTGAAGCTTTCTTT
NA	TRBV1	TRBJ2-7	NA	CTSSQGAGAHHEQYF	TGCACCAGCAGCCAAGGCGCGGGGGCCCACCACGAGCAGTACTTC
NA	TRBV4-1	TRBJ1-2	TRBD1	CASSQQGGYGYTF	TGCGCCAGCAGCCAGCAGGGGGGCTATGGCTACACCTTC
NA	TRBV6-1	TRBJ2-7	NA	CASSEGPGSYEQYF	TGTGCCAGCAGTGAAGGGCCCGGGTCCTACGAGCAGTACTTC
few	TRBV5-3	TRBJ2-7	TRBD1	CARSPTDRGWIWYEQYF	TGTGCCAGAAGCCCTACCGACAGGGGTTGGATTTGGTACGAGCAGTACTTC
few	TRBV5-8	TRBJ1-5	NA	CASSLVVDQGPQHF	TGTGCCAGCAGCTTGGTTGTCGATCAGGGGCCCCAGCATTTT
NA	TRBV2	TRBJ1-3	TRBD1	CASSEISGQGNTIYF	TGTGCCAGCAGTGAAATTTCGGGACAGGGAAACACCATATATTTT
NA	TRBV5-1	TRBJ1-2	NA	CASSLANRNYGYTF	TGCGCCAGCAGCTTGGCGAACCGGAACTATGGCTACACCTTC
NA	TRBV25-1	TRBJ1-4	TRBD1	CASRDAGQGNEKLFF	TGTGCCAGCAGAGATGCGGGACAGGGGAATGAAAAACTGTTTTTT
NA	TRBV25-1	TRBJ2-1	NA	CASSEFGAYNEQFF	TGTGCCAGCAGTGAATTCGGGGCCTACAATGAGCAGTTCTTC
NA	TRBV9	TRBJ1-1	TRBD1	CASSPEEGAFTEAFF	TGTGCCAGCAGCCCCGAGGAGGGGGCCTTCACTGAAGCTTTCTTT
NA	TRBV5-1	TRBJ2-1	TRBD1	CASSLETRDRGNEQFF	TGCGCCAGCAGCTTGGAAACCCGGGACAGGGGCAATGAGCAGTTCTTC
few	TRBV10-2	TRBJ2-5	NA	CASSATGTAVSETQYF	TGCGCCAGCAGTGCTACCGGGACTGCTGTGTCTGAGACCCAGTACTTC